The rows below give T cell receptor beta chains drawn from one sample of a study of blood T cell repertoires in COVID-19. Some clones are missing from TCRdb's copy, which holds only in-frame ones; the method was immunoSEQ multiplex PCR. The table includes 360,000 or so clones, around 83% detected once. Sample: PBMCs or T cells enriched from blood (not recorded which). Receptors were obtained from a woman aged 50 to 60 who had recovered from COVID-19. Both conserved end residues are part of each CDR3. The D gene is left open where the match is weak. Only part of the rows carry a size: once, few, many, or a class if the clone is expanded.

TRBJ2-5 TRBV5-4 - few CASSSGGRETQYF TGTGCCAGCAGCTCCGGGGGTAGAGAGACCCAGTACTTC
TRBJ2-1 TRBV11-2 - - CASSLVLSAGSHNEQFF TGTGCCAGCAGCTTAGTGCTGTCGGCGGGGAGCCACAATGAGCAGTTCTTC
TRBJ2-1 TRBV11-3 - - CASGTPGYRDEQFF TGTGCCAGCGGAACTCCGGGTTACAGGGATGAGCAGTTCTTC
TRBJ1-5 TRBV19 TRBD1 - CASSIDGQGSNQPQHF TGTGCCAGTAGTATAGATGGACAGGGTAGCAATCAGCCCCAGCATTTT
TRBJ2-3 TRBV11-3 - - CASSPGITDTQYF TGTGCCAGCAGCCCAGGCATCACAGATACGCAGTATTTT
TRBJ2-3 TRBV9 - - CASSPHGPSTDTQYF TGTGCCAGCAGCCCCCACGGTCCTAGCACAGATACGCAGTATTTT
TRBJ2-3 TRBV3-1/TRBV3-2 TRBD2 - CASSQAGLAGVLDTQYF TGTGCCAGCAGCCAAGCGGGACTAGCGGGAGTTCTAGATACGCAGTATTTT
TRBJ2-5 TRBV9 TRBD1 - CASSDQTGVGETQYF TGTGCCAGCAGCGATCAGACAGGGGTCGGTGAGACCCAGTACTTC
TRBJ1-2 TRBV2 TRBD1 - CASSEGTGVLLGGYTF TGTGCCAGCAGTGAAGGGACAGGGGTTCTCTTGGGTGGCTACACCTTC
TRBJ1-2 TRBV3-1/TRBV3-2 TRBD1 once CASSQYRQGHGYTF TGTGCCAGCAGCCAGTACCGACAGGGTCACGGCTACACCTTC
TRBJ1-2 TRBV6-5 TRBD1 - CASSYTGQGTNYGYTF TGTGCCAGCAGTTACACCGGACAGGGGACGAACTATGGCTACACCTTC
TRBJ2-7 TRBV4-2 TRBD2 - CASSQPGTSGSYEQYF TGTGCCAGCAGCCAACCCGGGACTAGCGGTTCCTACGAGCAGTACTTC
TRBJ1-3 TRBV28 - - CASSANQGGPFGNTIYF TGTGCCAGCAGTGCAAACCAGGGCGGCCCTTTTGGAAACACCATATATTTT
TRBJ1-1 TRBV6-5 TRBD1 - CASRSQGAGTFF TGTGCCAGCAGATCACAGGGGGCGGGAACTTTCTTT
TRBJ2-3 TRBV30 TRBD2 - CAWSPPGLLDTQYF TGTGCCTGGAGTCCTCCGGGACTACTAGATACGCAGTATTTT
TRBJ2-7 TRBV28 - - CASSSRLGPYEQYF TGTGCCAGCAGTTCCAGACTAGGGCCCTACGAGCAGTACTTC
TRBJ1-6 TRBV4-2 - - CASSQAGVSGTLNSPLHF TGTGCCAGCAGCCAAGCGGGGGTCTCCGGGACCTTGAATTCACCCCTCCACTTT
TRBJ1-4 TRBV7-9 - - CASSLAQVDNEKLFF TGTGCCAGCAGCTTAGCACAGGTGGATAATGAAAAACTGTTTTTT
TRBJ2-1 TRBV9 TRBD2 - CASSVGPSGGLNEQFF TGTGCCAGCAGCGTAGGGCCTTCGGGGGGGCTGAATGAGCAGTTCTTC
TRBJ2-3 TRBV7-2 TRBD2 - CASTREGITDTQYF TGTGCCAGTACTAGGGAGGGGATTACAGATACGCAGTATTTT
TRBJ2-7 TRBV6-2/TRBV6-3 TRBD1 - CASSSGQGAYEQYF TGTGCCAGCAGTTCGGGACAGGGGGCCTACGAGCAGTACTTC
TRBJ2-3 TRBV19 TRBD2 - CASSQAGSTDTQYF TGTGCCAGTAGTCAAGCGGGGAGCACAGATACGCAGTATTTT
TRBJ1-6 TRBV6-5 - few CASSPGIQSGSPLHF TGTGCCAGCAGTCCGGGGATCCAATCGGGATCACCCCTCCACTTT
TRBJ2-7 TRBV7-2 - - CASSLGGREREYF TGTGCCAGCAGCTTGGGGGGTCGGGAGCGGGAGTACTTC
TRBJ2-3 TRBV7-6 TRBD2 - CASNGGSVDTDTQYF TGTGCCAGCAATGGCGGGAGCGTGGACACAGATACGCAGTATTTT
TRBJ2-1 TRBV18 TRBD2 few CASSPPTSGNILYEQFF TGTGCCAGCTCACCACCGACTAGCGGGAACATTCTATATGAGCAGTTCTTC
TRBJ2-2 TRBV7-7 TRBD2 - CASSLGSGVTGELFF TGTGCCAGCAGCTTAGGTAGCGGGGTCACCGGGGAGCTGTTTTTT
TRBJ2-3 TRBV30 TRBD2 - CAWQKAGLSTDTQYF TGTGCCTGGCAAAAAGCGGGACTATCCACAGATACGCAGTATTTT
TRBJ1-1 TRBV5-1 - - CASSFSAGSTEAFF TGCGCCAGCAGCTTTTCCGCAGGGTCCACTGAAGCTTTCTTT